Here is one TCR beta chain with its context. The antigen is not known. The investigators reverse transcribed all of the isolated RNA, so they sequenced expressed TCRB transcripts. Assay used: immunoSEQ multiplex PCR; TCRdb lists only in-frame clones, some missing. The sample shows about 620,000 clones, roughly 16% of them seen only once. The data are from a study of beta chain features in type 1 diabetes. Points from the study as a whole: A greater similarity of naive, central memory and Treg TCRB repertoires was seen among patients than among healthy donors.

Specimen: naive CD4+ T cells from blood. The TCR originated in a man between 18 and 35 years old in good health.

The CDR3 sequence: CASSFARSSYGYTF. CDR3 DNA sequence: TGTGCCAGCAGTTTTGCTCGGTCGAGCTATGGCTACACCTTC. The J gene is TRBJ1-2, the V gene TRBV6-6; no clear D. V was trimmed by 4 bases and J by 4 bases, leaving 13 bases between them. The CDR3 extends over 14 amino acids. In germline, CDR1 is MNHNY, CDR2 SVGAGI (reference sequence).